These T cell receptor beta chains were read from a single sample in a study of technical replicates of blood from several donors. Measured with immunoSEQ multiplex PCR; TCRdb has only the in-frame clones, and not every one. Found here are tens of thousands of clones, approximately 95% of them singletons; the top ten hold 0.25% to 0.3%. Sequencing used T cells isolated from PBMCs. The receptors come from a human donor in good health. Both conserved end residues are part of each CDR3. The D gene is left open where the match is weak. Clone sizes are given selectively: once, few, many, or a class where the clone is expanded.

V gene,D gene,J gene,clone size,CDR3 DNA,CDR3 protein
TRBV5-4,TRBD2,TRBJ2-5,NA,TGTGCCAGCAGCGAAGAACTAGCGTCGTACCAAGAGACCCAGTACTTC,CASSEELASYQETQYF
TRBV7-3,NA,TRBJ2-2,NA,TGTGCCAGCAGCTCTAACAGGGTCACCGGGGAGCTGTTTTTT,CASSSNRVTGELFF
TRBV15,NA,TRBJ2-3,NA,TGTGCCACCAGCAGAGTCGAGGTTCCAGATACGCAGTATTTT,CATSRVEVPDTQYF
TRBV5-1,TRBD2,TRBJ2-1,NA,TGCGCCAGCAGCTTGGACCGGGAGGAAGGTGAGCAGTTCTTC,CASSLDREEGEQFF
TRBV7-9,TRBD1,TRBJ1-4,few,TGTGCCAGTCCGGGACAGGGAGACGAAAAACTGTTTTTT,CASPGQGDEKLFF
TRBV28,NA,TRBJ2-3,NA,TGTGCCAGCAGTTTACGACAGTTAGATACGCAGTATTTT,CASSLRQLDTQYF
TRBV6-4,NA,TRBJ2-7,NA,TGTGCCAACTTCGGACAGTCGTCGACCTACGAGCAGTACTTC,CANFGQSSTYEQYF
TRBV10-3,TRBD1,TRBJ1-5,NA,TGTGCCATCAGTGAGTCCCCGGGACAGAGCAATCAGCCCCAGCATTTT,CAISESPGQSNQPQHF
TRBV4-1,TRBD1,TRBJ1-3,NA,TGCGCCAGCAGCCAAAACATGGGACAGGTCTCTGGAAACACCATATATTTT,CASSQNMGQVSGNTIYF
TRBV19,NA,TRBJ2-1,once,TGTGCCAGTAGTCTAGTACTCCACTCCTACAATGAGCAGTTCTTC,CASSLVLHSYNEQFF
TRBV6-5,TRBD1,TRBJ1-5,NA,TGTGCCAGCAGCTCAGGGGGAACCCCGCCCCAGCATTTT,CASSSGGTPPQHF
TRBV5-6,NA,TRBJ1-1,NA,TGTGCCAGCAGCTACCTTCAAAGGACAGCCAACACTGAAGCTTTCTTT,CASSYLQRTANTEAFF
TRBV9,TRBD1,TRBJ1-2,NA,TGTGCCAGCAGCGAGGGACAGGGGAACTATGGCTACACCTTC,CASSEGQGNYGYTF
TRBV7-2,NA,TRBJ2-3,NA,TGTGCCAGCAGCACCCGGACTACCCGAGGAGATACGCAGTATTTT,CASSTRTTRGDTQYF
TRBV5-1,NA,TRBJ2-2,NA,TGCGCCAGCAGCTTAGTCGGACAGATTAACACCGGGGAGCTGTTTTTT,CASSLVGQINTGELFF
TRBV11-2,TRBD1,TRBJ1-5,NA,TGTGCCAGCAGCCTCGGACAGGGGCGTTCGGCCCAGCATTTT,CASSLGQGRSAQHF
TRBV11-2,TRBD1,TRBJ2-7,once,TGTGCCAGCAGCTTCCGGGACAGATCCTACGAGCAGTACTTC,CASSFRDRSYEQYF
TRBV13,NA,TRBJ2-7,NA,TGTGCCAGCAGCTTAGGCCTGGGGAGTAGGTCCTACGAGCAGTACTTC,CASSLGLGSRSYEQYF
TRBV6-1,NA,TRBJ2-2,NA,TGTGCCAGCAGTGAACTGATGAGCCTTGGTTCTACCGGGGAGCTGTTTTTT,CASSELMSLGSTGELFF
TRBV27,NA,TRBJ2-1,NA,TGTGCCAGCAGTTTTTTCGCGTTCCAGGGGTGGTACAATGAGCAGTTCTTC,CASSFFAFQGWYNEQFF
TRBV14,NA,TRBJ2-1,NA,TGTGCCAGCAGCCAAGCACAGTGGGGACTCAATGAGCAGTTCTTC,CASSQAQWGLNEQFF
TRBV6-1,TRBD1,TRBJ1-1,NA,TGTGCCAGCAGTTTGACAGGGAATGCTTTCTTT,CASSLTGNAFF
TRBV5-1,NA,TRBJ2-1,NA,TGCGCCAGCAGCTTGGCTTCGATTAGCTCCTACAATGAGCAGTTCTTC,CASSLASISSYNEQFF
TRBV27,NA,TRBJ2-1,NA,TGTGCCAGCAGTCTTCTCCCGGGAGTGGGCTCCTACAATGAGCAGTTCTTC,CASSLLPGVGSYNEQFF
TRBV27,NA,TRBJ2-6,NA,TGTGCCAGCAGCCCCGGACAGACTGTGGCCAACGTCCTGACTTTC,CASSPGQTVANVLTF
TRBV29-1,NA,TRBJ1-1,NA,TGCAGCGCCTCGACAGACATGAACACTGAAGCTTTCTTT,CSASTDMNTEAFF
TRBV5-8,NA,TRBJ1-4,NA,TGTGCCAGCAGCTTGAACATTCTTCAAAGAAAACTGTTTTTT,CASSLNILQRKLFF
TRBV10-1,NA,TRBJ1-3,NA,TGCGCCAGCAGTCGACAGGTCTCTGGAAACACCATATATTTT,CASSRQVSGNTIYF
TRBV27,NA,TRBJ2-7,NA,TGTGCCAGCAGGAGACTTCCGACCTACGAGCAGTACTTC,CASRRLPTYEQYF
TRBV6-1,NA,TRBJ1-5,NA,TGTGCCAGCAGTGACAGGTTCAATCAGCCCCAGCATTTT,CASSDRFNQPQHF
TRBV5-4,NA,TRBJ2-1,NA,TGTGCCAGCGGGGGCGGGACTATTTACAATGAGCAGTTCTTC,CASGGGTIYNEQFF